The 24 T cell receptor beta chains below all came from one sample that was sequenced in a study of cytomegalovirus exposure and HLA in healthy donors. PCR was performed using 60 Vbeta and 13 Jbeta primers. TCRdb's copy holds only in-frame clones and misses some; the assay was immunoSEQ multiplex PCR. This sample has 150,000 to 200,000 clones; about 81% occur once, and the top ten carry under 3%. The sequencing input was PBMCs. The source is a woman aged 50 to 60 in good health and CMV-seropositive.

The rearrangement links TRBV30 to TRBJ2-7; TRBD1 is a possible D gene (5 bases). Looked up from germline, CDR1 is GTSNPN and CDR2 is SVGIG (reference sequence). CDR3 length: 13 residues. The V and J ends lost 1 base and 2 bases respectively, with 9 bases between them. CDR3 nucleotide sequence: TGTGCCTGGAGTGGGGGCCTCACCTACGAGCAGTACTTC. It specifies CAWSGGLTYEQYF.

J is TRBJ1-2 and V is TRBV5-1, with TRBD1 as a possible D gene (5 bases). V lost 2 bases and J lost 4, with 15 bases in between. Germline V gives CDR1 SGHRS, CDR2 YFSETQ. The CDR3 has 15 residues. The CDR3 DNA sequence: TGCGCCAGCAGCTTTGGCGGGGGGACCTCCTATGGCTACACCTTC. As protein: CASSFGGGTSYGYTF.

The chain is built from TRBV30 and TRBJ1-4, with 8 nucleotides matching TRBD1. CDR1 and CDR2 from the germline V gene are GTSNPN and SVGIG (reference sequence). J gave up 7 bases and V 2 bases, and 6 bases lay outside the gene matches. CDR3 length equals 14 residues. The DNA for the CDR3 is TGTGCCTGGAGTAGGACAGGGTATTCTGAAAAACTGTTTTTT. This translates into CAWSRTGYSEKLFF. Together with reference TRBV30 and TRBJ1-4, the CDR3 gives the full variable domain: SQTIHQWPATLVQPVGSPLSLECTVEGTSNPNLYWYRQAAGRGLQLLFYSVGIGQISSEVPQNLSASRPQDRQFILSSKKLLLSDSGFYLCAWSRTGYSEKLFFGSGTQLSVL.

For the CDR3, the DNA is TGTGCCACCAGCAGGGACAGGGCAAATCAGCCCCAGCATTTT. Translated: CATSRDRANQPQHF. The rearrangement joins TRBV15 to TRBJ1-5, with TRBD1 matching 8 bases. CDR1 and CDR2 (germline): LNHNV, YYDKDF (reference sequence). This CDR3 is built from 14 residues. V gave up 3 bases and J gave up 4 bases; unmatched junction bases: 2. The full variable domain, its missing parts supplied by reference TRBV15 and TRBJ1-5, is DAMVIQNPRYQVTQFGKPVTLSCSQTLNHNVMYWYQQKSSQAPKLLFHYYDKDFNNEADTPDNFQSRRPNTSFCFLDIRSPGLGDTAMYLCATSRDRANQPQHFGDGTRLSIL.

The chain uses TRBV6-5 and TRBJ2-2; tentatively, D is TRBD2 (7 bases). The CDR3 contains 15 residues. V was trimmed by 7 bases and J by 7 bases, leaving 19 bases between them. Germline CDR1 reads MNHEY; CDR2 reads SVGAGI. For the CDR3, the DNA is TGTGCCAGCACTGGGGGGGCAAGGAGGATCGGGGAGCTGTTTTTT. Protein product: CASTGGARRIGELFF.

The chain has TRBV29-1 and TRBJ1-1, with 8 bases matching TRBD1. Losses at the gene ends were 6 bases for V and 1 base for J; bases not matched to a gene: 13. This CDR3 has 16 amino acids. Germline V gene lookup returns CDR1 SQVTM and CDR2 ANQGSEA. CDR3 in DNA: TGCAGCGTCTCTGACAGGGGAGGAGGAAGGAACACTGAAGCTTTCTTT. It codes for CSVSDRGGGRNTEAFF.

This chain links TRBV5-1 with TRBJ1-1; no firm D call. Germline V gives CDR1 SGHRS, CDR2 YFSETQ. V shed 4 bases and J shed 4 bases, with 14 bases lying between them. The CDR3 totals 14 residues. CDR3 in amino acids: CASSVEAGGTEAFF. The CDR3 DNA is TGCGCCAGCAGCGTGGAGGCGGGAGGCACTGAAGCTTTCTTT.

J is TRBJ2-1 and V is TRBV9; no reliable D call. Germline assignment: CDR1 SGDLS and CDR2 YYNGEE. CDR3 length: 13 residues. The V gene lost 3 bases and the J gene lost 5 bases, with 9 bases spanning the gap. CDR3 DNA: TGTGCCAGCAGCGCCTACTCGGACAATGAGCAGTTCTTC. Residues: CASSAYSDNEQFF.

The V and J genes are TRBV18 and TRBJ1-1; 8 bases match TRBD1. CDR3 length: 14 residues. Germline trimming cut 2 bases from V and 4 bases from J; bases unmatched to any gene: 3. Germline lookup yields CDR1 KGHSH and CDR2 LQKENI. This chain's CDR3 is CASSPGQGSTEAFF. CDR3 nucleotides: TGTGCCAGCTCACCAGGACAGGGTTCCACTGAAGCTTTCTTT.

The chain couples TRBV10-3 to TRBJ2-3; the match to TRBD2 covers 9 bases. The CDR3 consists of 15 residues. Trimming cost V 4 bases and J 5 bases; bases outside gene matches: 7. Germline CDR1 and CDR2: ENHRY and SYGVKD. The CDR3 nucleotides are TGTGCCATCAGTGGAGCGGGGGGCACAGGAGATACGCAGTATTTT. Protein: CAISGAGGTGDTQYF.

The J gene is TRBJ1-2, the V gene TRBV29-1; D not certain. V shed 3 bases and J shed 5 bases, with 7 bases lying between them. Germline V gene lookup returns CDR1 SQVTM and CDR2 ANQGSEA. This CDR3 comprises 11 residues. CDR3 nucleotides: TGCAGCGTTGATACTTGGTATGGCTACACCTTC. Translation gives CSVDTWYGYTF.

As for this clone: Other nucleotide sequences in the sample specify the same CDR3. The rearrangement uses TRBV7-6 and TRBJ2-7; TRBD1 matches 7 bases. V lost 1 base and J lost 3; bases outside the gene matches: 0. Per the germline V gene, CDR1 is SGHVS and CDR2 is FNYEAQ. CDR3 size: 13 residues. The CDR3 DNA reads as TGTGCCAGCAGCTTAGGGACAGGCTACGAGCAGTACTTC. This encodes CASSLGTGYEQYF. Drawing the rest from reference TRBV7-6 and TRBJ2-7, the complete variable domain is GAGVSQSPRYKVTKRGQDVALRCDPISGHVSLYWYRQALGQGPEFLTYFNYEAQQDKSGLPNDRFSAERPEGSISTLTIQRTEQRDSAMYRCASSLGTGYEQYFGPGTRLTVT.

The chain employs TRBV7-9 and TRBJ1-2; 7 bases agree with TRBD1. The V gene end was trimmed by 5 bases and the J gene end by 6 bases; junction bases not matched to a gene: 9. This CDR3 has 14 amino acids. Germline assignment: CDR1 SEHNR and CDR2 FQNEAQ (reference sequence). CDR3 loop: CASSPQGVADGYTF. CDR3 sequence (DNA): TGTGCCAGCAGCCCCCAGGGGGTTGCGGATGGCTACACCTTC.

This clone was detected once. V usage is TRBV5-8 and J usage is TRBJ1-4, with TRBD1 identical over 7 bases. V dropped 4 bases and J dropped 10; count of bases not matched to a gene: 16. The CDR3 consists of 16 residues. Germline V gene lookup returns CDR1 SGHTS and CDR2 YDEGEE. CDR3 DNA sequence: TGTGCCAGCAGCGAGAGACAGGGAAGTGGTTCAGGAAAACTGTTTTTT. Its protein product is CASSERQGSGSGKLFF.

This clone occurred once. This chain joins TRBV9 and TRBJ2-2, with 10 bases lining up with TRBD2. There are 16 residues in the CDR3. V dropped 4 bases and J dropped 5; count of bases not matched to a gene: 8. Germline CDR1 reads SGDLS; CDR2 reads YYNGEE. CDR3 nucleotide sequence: TGTGCCAGCAGCCCCAGCGGGGGGGCCTATACCGGGGAGCTGTTTTTT. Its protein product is CASSPSGGAYTGELFF.

The DNA of the CDR3 is TGCGCCAGCAGCTTGGCCGGGGAAGGAAACACCATATATTTT. As protein: CASSLAGEGNTIYF. The chain combines TRBV5-1 with TRBJ1-3; D remains ambiguous. CDR3 length: 14 residues. Germline values: CDR1 SGHRS, CDR2 YFSETQ. The V end was cut by 0 bases, the J end by 4 bases, with 8 bases between.

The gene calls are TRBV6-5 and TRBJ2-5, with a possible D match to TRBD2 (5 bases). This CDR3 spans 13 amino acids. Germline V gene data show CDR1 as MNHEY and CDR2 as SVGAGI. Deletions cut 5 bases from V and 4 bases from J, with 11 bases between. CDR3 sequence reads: CASSRGLGETQYF. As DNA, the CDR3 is TGTGCCAGCAGTCGGGGTCTGGGAGAGACCCAGTACTTC.

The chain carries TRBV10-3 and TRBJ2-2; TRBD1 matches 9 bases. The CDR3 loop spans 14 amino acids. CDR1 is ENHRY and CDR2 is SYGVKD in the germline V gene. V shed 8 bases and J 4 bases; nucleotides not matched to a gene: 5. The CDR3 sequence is CAIGDRAFTGELFF. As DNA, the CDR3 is TGTGCCATCGGGGACAGGGCCTTCACCGGGGAGCTGTTTTTT.

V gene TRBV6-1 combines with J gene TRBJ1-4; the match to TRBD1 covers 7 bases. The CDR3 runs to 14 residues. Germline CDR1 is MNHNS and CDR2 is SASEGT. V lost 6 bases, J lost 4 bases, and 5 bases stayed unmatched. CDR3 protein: CASRWGQHNEKLFF. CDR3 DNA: TGTGCCAGCAGATGGGGACAGCATAATGAAAAACTGTTTTTT.

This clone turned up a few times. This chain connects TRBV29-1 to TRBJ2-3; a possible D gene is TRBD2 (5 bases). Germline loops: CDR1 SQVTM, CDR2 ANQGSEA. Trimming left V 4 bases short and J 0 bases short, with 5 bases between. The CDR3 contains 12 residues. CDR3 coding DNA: TGCAGCGTTGCGGGGAGCACAGATACGCAGTATTTT. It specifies CSVAGSTDTQYF.

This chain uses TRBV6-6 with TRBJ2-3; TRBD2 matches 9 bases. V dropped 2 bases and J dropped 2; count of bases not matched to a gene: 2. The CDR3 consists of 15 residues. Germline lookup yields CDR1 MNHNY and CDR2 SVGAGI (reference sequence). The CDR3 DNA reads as TGTGCCAGCAGTTACGCGGGGGGGGCCACAGATACGCAGTATTTT. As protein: CASSYAGGATDTQYF.

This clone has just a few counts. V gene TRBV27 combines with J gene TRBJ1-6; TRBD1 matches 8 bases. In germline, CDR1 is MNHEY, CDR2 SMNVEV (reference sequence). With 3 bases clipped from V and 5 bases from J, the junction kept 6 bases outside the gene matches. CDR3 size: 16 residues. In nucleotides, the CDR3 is TGTGCCAGCAGTTTTTCGGGACAGGCTGATAATTCACCCCTCCACTTT. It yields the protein CASSFSGQADNSPLHF.

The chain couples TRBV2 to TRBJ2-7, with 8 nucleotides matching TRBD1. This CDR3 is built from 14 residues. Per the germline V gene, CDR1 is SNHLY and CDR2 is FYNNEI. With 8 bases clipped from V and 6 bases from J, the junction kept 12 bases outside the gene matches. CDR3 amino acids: CASLPGQARLEQYF. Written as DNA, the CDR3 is TGTGCCAGCCTCCCGGGACAGGCGCGTCTCGAGCAGTACTTC.

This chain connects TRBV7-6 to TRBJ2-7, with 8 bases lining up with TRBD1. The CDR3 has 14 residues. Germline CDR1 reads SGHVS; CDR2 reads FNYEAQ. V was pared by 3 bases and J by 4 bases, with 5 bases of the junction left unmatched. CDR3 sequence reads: CASSFPGQEYEQYF. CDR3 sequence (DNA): TGTGCCAGCAGCTTTCCGGGACAGGAGTACGAGCAGTACTTC.